This TCR beta chain was found in a study of CD8 T cells in ankylosing spondylitis. General observations from the study: The clones that were linked to disease were reported to be significantly enriched in matched synovial fluid samples from ankylosing spondylitis patients. In ankylosing spondylitis blood, a motif of seven to nine highly homologous TCR beta variants appeared characteristic.

This clonotype was detected only a few times. Its antigen is not identified. Trimming left V 6 bases short and J 0 bases short, with 11 bases between. There are 14 residues in the CDR3. In germline, CDR1 is ENHRY, CDR2 SYGVKD. Preparation of TCR beta libraries was done by quantitative 5'-RACE with molecular barcodes. MiXCR, applied by TCRdb to the 5' RACE reads, yields one record per CDR3 protein. This table has roughly 370,000 distinct CDR3 sequences, about 22% appearing once. The V call is TRBV10-3, the J call TRBJ1-1; D possibly corresponds to TRBD1 (6 bases). Sequenced sample: blood, either unsorted or a sorted T cell fraction (not recorded which). The sequence was collected from a male donor with ankylosing spondylitis. CDR3 sequence: CAIRRQAVNTEAFF. The CDR3 region has the DNA TGTGCCATCAGGCGACAGGCGGTGAACACTGAAGCTTTCTTT.